The rows below give T cell receptor beta chains drawn from one sample of a study of control samples from healthy donors and cancer patients. The protocol was immunoSEQ multiplex PCR, while the TCRdb copy is restricted to in-frame clones and leaves out a portion. The sample has 150,000 or so clones, roughly 94% seen once. Sequenced input: PBMCs. These receptors were taken from a man aged 55 to 69 with colorectal cancer. Each CDR3 is given with its conserved first and last residue. A D gene is named only where the DNA matches it firmly. Expanded clones are given a class, and other clones once, few, many or no size at all.

size: NA
J: TRBJ1-5
D: TRBD1
V: TRBV5-4
CDR3: CASSLDRGNQPQHF
DNA: TGTGCCAGCAGCTTAGACAGGGGCAATCAGCCCCAGCATTTT

size: NA
J: TRBJ2-7
D: TRBD1
V: TRBV9
CDR3: CASSVGGTGTIYEQYF
DNA: TGTGCCAGCAGCGTAGGAGGGACAGGAACCATCTACGAGCAGTACTTC

size: NA
J: TRBJ1-2
D: NA
V: TRBV29-1
CDR3: CSVESLRGYGYTF
DNA: TGCAGCGTTGAAAGCCTCCGGGGCTATGGCTACACCTTC

size: NA
J: TRBJ1-5
D: TRBD1
V: TRBV2
CDR3: CASILDRGGNQPQHF
DNA: TGTGCCAGCATCTTGGACAGGGGAGGGAATCAGCCCCAGCATTTT

size: NA
J: TRBJ2-5
D: TRBD2
V: TRBV24-1
CDR3: CATSDFGEGRETQYF
DNA: TGTGCCACCAGTGATTTTGGGGAGGGGAGGGAGACCCAGTACTTC

size: NA
J: TRBJ1-2
D: TRBD1
V: TRBV5-1
CDR3: CASRGQGANYGYTF
DNA: TGCGCCAGCAGGGGACAGGGGGCTAACTATGGCTACACCTTC

size: NA
J: TRBJ1-5
D: TRBD1
V: TRBV18
CDR3: CASSPGQYSNQPQHF
DNA: TGTGCCAGCTCACCGGGACAGTATAGCAATCAGCCCCAGCATTTT

size: NA
J: TRBJ1-5
D: NA
V: TRBV7-2
CDR3: CASSLDRLSNQPQHF
DNA: TGTGCCAGCAGCCTCGACAGGCTGAGCAATCAGCCCCAGCATTTT

size: NA
J: TRBJ1-4
D: NA
V: TRBV12-3/TRBV12-4
CDR3: CASSYTGEKLFF
DNA: TGTGCCAGCAGTTACACGGGGGAAAAACTGTTTTTT

size: NA
J: TRBJ2-6
D: TRBD1
V: TRBV13
CDR3: CASSPGDRVHSGANVLTF
DNA: TGTGCCAGCAGCCCGGGGGACAGGGTCCACTCTGGGGCCAACGTCCTGACTTTC

size: NA
J: TRBJ2-1
D: TRBD2
V: TRBV10-3
CDR3: CAISEGLAAYNEQFF
DNA: TGTGCCATCAGTGAGGGACTAGCCGCGTACAATGAGCAGTTCTTC

size: NA
J: TRBJ1-1
D: NA
V: TRBV29-1
CDR3: CSVTVGGPTEAFF
DNA: TGCAGCGTTACCGTAGGGGGACCCACTGAAGCTTTCTTT

size: once
J: TRBJ2-3
D: TRBD2
V: TRBV4-3
CDR3: CASSQGGLAGGLYSTDTQYF
DNA: TGCGCCAGCAGCCAAGGGGGACTAGCGGGGGGCCTGTATAGCACAGATACGCAGTATTTT

size: NA
J: TRBJ2-5
D: NA
V: TRBV27
CDR3: CASGPVGVRGAQYF
DNA: TGTGCCAGCGGCCCCGTTGGGGTCAGGGGGGCCCAGTACTTC